Listed below are T cell receptor beta chains from one sample, sequenced in a study of cytomegalovirus exposure and HLA in healthy donors. Clones were read by immunoSEQ multiplex PCR, and TCRdb kept only the in-frame ones, dropping some. The table records 150,000 to 160,000 clones, about 86% of them present only once. Material for sequencing was PBMCs. Receptors originate from a human donor in good health. Each CDR3 is given with its conserved first and last residue. A D gene is named only where the DNA matches it firmly. The size entry is marked missing in some rows and otherwise reads once, few, many or a size class.

D: TRBD1
size: .
V: TRBV27
J: TRBJ2-4
CDR3: CASNRQGGNIQYF
DNA: TGTGCCAGCAACAGACAGGGGGGGAACATTCAGTACTTC

D: .
size: .
V: TRBV19
J: TRBJ1-2
CDR3: CASSTGDYGYTF
DNA: TGTGCCAGTAGTACCGGGGACTATGGCTACACCTTC

D: TRBD1
size: .
V: TRBV5-1
J: TRBJ1-6
CDR3: CASSLAGTGRSPLHF
DNA: TGCGCCAGCAGCTTGGCTGGGACAGGGAGATCACCCCTCCACTTT

D: TRBD1
size: .
V: TRBV6-6
J: TRBJ1-1
CDR3: CASSPIPTGMNTEAFF
DNA: TGTGCCAGCAGCCCGATTCCGACAGGGATGAACACTGAAGCTTTCTTT

D: .
size: .
V: TRBV7-9
J: TRBJ2-3
CDR3: CASSLKLALDTQYF
DNA: TGTGCCAGCAGCTTAAAACTAGCATTAGATACGCAGTATTTT

D: .
size: once
V: TRBV19
J: TRBJ1-2
CDR3: CASSIPGFNGYTF
DNA: TGTGCCAGTAGTATACCAGGGTTCAATGGCTACACCTTC

D: .
size: .
V: TRBV2
J: TRBJ2-1
CDR3: CASSDVGPRGGQFF
DNA: TGTGCCAGCAGTGACGTTGGCCCAAGAGGGGGGCAGTTCTTC

D: TRBD1
size: .
V: TRBV4-1
J: TRBJ2-7
CDR3: CASSPTGTAYEQYF
DNA: TGCGCCAGCAGCCCGACAGGGACCGCCTACGAGCAGTACTTC

D: TRBD1
size: .
V: TRBV6-4
J: TRBJ1-2
CDR3: CASAEEAGGWSNYGYTF
DNA: TGTGCCAGCGCGGAAGAGGCAGGGGGCTGGAGTAACTATGGCTACACCTTC

D: .
size: .
V: TRBV9
J: TRBJ2-2
CDR3: CASTYSFTGELFF
DNA: TGTGCCAGCACCTACAGCTTCACCGGGGAGCTGTTTTTT

D: .
size: .
V: TRBV12-5
J: TRBJ2-5
CDR3: CASAPRTAQETQYF
DNA: TGTGCTAGTGCCCCTAGGACAGCCCAAGAGACCCAGTACTTC

D: .
size: .
V: TRBV27
J: TRBJ2-5
CDR3: CASSTGTFDPMAQYF
DNA: TGTGCCAGCAGCACCGGGACATTCGACCCAATGGCCCAGTACTTC

D: .
size: .
V: TRBV5-1
J: TRBJ1-3
CDR3: CASSLAGGNSGNTIYF
DNA: TGCGCCAGCAGCTTGGCGGGGGGAAACTCTGGAAACACCATATATTTT

D: .
size: .
V: TRBV7-9
J: TRBJ1-3
CDR3: CASSFGSSGNTIYF
DNA: TGTGCCAGCAGCTTCGGGAGCTCTGGAAACACCATATATTTT

D: .
size: .
V: TRBV7-6
J: TRBJ1-2
CDR3: CASSLGGSYGYTF
DNA: TGTGCCAGCAGCTTAGGAGGTTCCTATGGCTACACCTTC

D: .
size: .
V: TRBV5-1
J: TRBJ1-1
CDR3: CASSLGDTGTEAFF
DNA: TGCGCCAGCAGCTTGGGTGACACGGGGACTGAAGCTTTCTTT

D: .
size: .
V: TRBV27
J: TRBJ2-7
CDR3: CASRRGSSYEQYF
DNA: TGTGCCAGCAGGAGAGGGAGCTCCTACGAGCAGTACTTC